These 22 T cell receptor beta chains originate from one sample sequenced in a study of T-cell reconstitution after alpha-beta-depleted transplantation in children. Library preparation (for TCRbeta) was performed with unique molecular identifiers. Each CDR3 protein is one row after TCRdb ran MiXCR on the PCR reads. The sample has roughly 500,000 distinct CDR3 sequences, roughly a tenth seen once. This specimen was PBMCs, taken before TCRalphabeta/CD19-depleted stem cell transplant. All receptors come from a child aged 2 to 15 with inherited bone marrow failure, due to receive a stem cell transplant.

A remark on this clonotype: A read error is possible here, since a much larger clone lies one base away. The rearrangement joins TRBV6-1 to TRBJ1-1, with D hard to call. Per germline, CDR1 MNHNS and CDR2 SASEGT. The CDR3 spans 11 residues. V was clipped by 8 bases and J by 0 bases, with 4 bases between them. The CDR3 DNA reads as TGTGCCAGCTGGATGAACACTGAAGCTTTCTTT. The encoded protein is CASWMNTEAFF.

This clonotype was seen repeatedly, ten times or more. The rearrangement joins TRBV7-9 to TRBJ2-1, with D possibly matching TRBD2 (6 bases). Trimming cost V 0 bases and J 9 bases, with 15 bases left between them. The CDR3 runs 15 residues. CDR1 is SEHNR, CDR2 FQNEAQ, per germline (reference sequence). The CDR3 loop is CASSLASGALVEQFF. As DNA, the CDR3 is TGTGCCAGCAGCTTAGCTTCGGGAGCTTTGGTTGAGCAGTTCTTC.

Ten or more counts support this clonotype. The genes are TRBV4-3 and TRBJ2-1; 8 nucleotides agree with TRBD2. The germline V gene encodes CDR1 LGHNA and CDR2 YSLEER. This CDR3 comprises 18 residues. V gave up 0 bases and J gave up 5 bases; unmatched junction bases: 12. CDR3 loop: CASSQEPIRLAGDNEQFF. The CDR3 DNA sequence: TGCGCCAGCAGCCAAGAACCTATCCGTCTAGCGGGCGACAATGAGCAGTTCTTC.

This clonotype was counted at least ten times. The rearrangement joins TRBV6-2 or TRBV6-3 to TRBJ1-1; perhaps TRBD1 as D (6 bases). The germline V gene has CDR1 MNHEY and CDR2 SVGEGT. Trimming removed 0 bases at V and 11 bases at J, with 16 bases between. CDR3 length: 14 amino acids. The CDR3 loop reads CASSYSPQGPFAFF. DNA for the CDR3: TGTGCCAGCAGTTACTCTCCCCAGGGGCCGTTTGCTTTCTTT.

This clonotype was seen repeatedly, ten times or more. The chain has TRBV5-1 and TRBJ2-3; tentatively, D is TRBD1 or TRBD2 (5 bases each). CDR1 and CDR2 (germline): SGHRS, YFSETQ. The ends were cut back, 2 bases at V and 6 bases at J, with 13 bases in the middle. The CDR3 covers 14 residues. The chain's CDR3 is CASSFNRGDDTQYF. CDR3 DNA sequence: TGCGCCAGCAGCTTCAACCGAGGGGACGATACGCAGTATTTT.

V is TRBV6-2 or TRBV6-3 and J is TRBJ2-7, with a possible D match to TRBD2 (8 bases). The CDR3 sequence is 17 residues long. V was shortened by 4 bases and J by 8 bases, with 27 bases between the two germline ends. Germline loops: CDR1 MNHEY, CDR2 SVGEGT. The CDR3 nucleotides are TGTGCCAGCAGTTTCAGCGGGAGAGGGGGCTACGAGGGTAAGCAGTACTTC. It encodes CASSFSGRGGYEGKQYF.

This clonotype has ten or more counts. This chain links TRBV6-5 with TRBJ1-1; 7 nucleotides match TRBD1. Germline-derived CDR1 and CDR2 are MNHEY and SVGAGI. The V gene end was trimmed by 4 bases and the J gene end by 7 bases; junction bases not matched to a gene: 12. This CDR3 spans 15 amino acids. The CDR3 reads CASSSPGQIRGEAFF. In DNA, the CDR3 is TGTGCCAGCAGTTCACCGGGACAGATAAGGGGTGAAGCTTTCTTT.

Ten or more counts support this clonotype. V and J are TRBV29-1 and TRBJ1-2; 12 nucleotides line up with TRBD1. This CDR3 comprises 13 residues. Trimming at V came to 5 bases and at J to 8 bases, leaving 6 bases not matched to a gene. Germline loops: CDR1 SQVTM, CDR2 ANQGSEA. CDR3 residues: CSVTGTGGWGYTF. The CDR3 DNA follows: TGCAGCGTTACCGGGACAGGGGGCTGGGGCTACACCTTC.

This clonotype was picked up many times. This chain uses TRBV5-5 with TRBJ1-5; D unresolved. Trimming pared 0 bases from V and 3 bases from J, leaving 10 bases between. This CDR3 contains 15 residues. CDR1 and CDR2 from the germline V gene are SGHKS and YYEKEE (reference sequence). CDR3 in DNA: TGTGCCAGCAGCTTGGGGTCGGGGATCAATCAGCCCCAGCATTTT. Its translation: CASSLGSGINQPQHF. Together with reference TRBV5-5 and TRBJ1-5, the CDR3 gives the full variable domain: DAGVTQSPTHLIKTRGQQVTLRCSPISGHKSVSWYQQVLGQGPQFIFQYYEKEERGRGNFPDRFSARQFPNYSSELNVNALLLGDSALYLCASSLGSGINQPQHFGDGTRLSIL.

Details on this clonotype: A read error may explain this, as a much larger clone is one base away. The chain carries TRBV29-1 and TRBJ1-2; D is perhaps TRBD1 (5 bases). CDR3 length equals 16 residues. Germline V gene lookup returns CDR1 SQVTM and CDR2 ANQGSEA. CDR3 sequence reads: CSFEDFSSDRIYGYTF. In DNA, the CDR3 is TGCAGCTTTGAAGATTTTTCTTCAGACAGAATATATGGCTACACCTTC. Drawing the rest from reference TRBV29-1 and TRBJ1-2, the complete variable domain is SAVISQKPSRDICQRGTSLTIQCQVDSQVTMMFWYRQQPGQSLTLIATANQGSEATYESGFVIDKFPISRPNLTFSTLTVSNMSPEDSSIYLCSFEDFSSDRIYGYTFGSGTRLTVV.

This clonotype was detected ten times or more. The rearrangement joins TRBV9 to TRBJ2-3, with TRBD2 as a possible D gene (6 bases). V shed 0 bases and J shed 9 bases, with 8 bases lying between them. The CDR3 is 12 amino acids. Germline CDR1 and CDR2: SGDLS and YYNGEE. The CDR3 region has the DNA TGTGCCAGCAGCGTAGTCGGAGGGACGCAGTATTTT. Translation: CASSVVGGTQYF.

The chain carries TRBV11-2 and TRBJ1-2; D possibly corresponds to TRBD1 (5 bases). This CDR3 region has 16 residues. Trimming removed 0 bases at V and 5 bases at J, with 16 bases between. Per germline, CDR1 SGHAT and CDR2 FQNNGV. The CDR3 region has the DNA TGTGCCAGCAGCTTAGATCCCGGGGCGCGAAGATATGGCTACACCTTC. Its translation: CASSLDPGARRYGYTF.

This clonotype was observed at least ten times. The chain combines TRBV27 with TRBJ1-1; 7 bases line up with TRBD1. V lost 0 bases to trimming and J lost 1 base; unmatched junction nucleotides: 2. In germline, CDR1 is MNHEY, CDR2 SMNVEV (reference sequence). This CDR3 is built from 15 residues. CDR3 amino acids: CASSLSPGGNTEAFF. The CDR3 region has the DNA TGTGCCAGCAGTTTATCCCCAGGGGGGAACACTGAAGCTTTCTTT.

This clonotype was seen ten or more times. The CDR3 reads CSVIAGNSYEQYF. CDR3 bases: TGCAGCGTGATCGCAGGGAACTCCTACGAGCAGTACTTC. This sequence joins TRBV29-1 and TRBJ2-7, with a possible D match to TRBD1 (5 bases). V lost 6 bases, J lost 0 bases, and 12 bases lay in between. The germline CDR1 and CDR2 sequences are SQVTM and ANQGSEA. The CDR3 consists of 13 residues.

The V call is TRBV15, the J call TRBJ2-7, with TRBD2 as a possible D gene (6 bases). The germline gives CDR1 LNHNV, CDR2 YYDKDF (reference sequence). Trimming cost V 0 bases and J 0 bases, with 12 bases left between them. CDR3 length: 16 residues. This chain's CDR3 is CATSRDGGLGSYEQYF. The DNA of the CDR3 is TGTGCCACCAGCAGAGACGGAGGGTTGGGCTCCTACGAGCAGTACTTC.

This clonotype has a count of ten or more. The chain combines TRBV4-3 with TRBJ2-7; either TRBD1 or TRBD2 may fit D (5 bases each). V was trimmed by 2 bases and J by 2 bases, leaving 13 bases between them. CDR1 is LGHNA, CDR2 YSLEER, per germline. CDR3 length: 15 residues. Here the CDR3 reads CASSQRRDGTYEQYF. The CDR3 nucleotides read TGCGCCAGCAGCCAACGCCGGGACGGAACCTACGAGCAGTACTTC.

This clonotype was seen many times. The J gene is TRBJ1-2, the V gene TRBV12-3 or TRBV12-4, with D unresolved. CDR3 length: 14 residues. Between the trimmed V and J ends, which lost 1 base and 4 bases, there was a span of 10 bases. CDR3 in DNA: TGTGCCAGCAGTTTAGGACACGGGAGCTATGGCTACACCTTC. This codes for CASSLGHGSYGYTF.

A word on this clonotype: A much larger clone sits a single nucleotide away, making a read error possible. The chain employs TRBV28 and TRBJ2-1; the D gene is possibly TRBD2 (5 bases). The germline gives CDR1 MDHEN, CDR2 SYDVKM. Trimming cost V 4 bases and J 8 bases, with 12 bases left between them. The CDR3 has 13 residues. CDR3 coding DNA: TGTGCCAGCAGTTGGAGGAATAACGATGAGCAGTTCTTC. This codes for CASSWRNNDEQFF.

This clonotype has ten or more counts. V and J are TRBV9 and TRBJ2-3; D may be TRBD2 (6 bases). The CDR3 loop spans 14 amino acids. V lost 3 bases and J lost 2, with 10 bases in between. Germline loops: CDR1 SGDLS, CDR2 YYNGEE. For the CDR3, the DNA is TGTGCCAGCAGCGAGGGACTTACCACAGATACGCAGTATTTT. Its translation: CASSEGLTTDTQYF.

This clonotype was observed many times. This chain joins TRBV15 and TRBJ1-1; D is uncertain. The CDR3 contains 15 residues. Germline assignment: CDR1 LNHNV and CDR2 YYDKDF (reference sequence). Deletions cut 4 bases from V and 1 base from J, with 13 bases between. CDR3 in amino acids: CATSMYLRENTEAFF. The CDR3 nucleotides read TGTGCCACCAGCATGTATCTCCGGGAGAACACTGAAGCTTTCTTT.

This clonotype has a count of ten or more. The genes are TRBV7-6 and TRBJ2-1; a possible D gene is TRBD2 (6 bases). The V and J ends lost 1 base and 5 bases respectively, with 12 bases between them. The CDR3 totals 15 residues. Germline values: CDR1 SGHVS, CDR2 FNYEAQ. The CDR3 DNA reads TGTGCCAGCAGCTTAGTCCCGGGACTGGACAATGAGCAGTTCTTC. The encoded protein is CASSLVPGLDNEQFF.

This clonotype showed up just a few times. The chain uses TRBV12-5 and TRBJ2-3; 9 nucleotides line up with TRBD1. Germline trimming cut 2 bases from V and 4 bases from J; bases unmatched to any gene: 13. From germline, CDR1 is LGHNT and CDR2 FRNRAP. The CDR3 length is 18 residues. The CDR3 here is CASGLTPGQGGYADTQYF. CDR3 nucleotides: TGTGCTAGTGGTTTGACGCCGGGACAGGGAGGCTATGCAGATACGCAGTATTTT.